Following are 23 T cell receptor beta chains from one sample sequenced in a study of T cells in Graves' hyperthyroidism and ophthalmopathy. Researchers took RNA transcripts and amplified the TCR beta CDR3 regions from them. A set of HTBI primers served as the primers for a first-round RT-PCR of the TCR CDR3. TCRdb reprocessed the multiplex PCR reads with MiXCR, giving one entry per CDR3 protein. Found here are 550,000 to 650,000 distinct CDR3 sequences, around 15% of them singletons; the top ten hold approximately 15%. The sequenced sample consisted of blood. These receptor sequences come from a middle-aged woman with Graves' hyperthyroidism.

J is TRBJ2-3 and V is TRBV11-2; a possible D gene is TRBD2 (6 bases). Germline CDR1 reads SGHAT; CDR2 reads FQNNGV. Deletions cut 5 bases from V and 6 bases from J, with 18 bases between. The CDR3 sequence is 15 residues long. Here the CDR3 DNA reads TGTGCCAGCAGCGGGCGGGGAGGAGGGAGGGATACGCAGTATTTT. It specifies CASSGRGGGRDTQYF.

This clonotype occurred a few times. V is TRBV14 and J is TRBJ2-1; 8 nucleotides agree with TRBD1. The CDR3 spans 21 residues. Germline assignment: CDR1 SGHDN and CDR2 FVKESK. The V gene end was trimmed by 5 bases and the J gene end by 0 bases; junction bases not matched to a gene: 21. Here the CDR3 reads CASSKTGDIGSGKSSYNEQFF. CDR3 nucleotide sequence: TGTGCCAGCAGCAAGACAGGGGATATAGGTAGTGGGAAGAGCTCCTACAATGAGCAGTTCTTC.

V is TRBV29-1 and J is TRBJ2-1; TRBD2 aligns across 10 bases. The junction had 2 bases not matched to a gene; V was cut back by 7 bases and J by 5 bases. The V gene's germline CDR1 is SQVTM and CDR2 ANQGSEA. The length of the CDR3 is 12 residues. CDR3 in amino acids: CSGGLADNEQFF. The DNA for the CDR3 is TGCAGCGGCGGACTAGCGGACAATGAGCAGTTCTTC.

This clonotype was recorded many times. The V and J genes are TRBV6-1 and TRBJ2-1, with TRBD1 as a possible D gene (6 bases). Per germline, CDR1 MNHNS and CDR2 SASEGT. The V gene lost 8 bases and the J gene lost 8 bases, with 19 bases spanning the gap. The CDR3 contains 14 residues. The CDR3 DNA sequence: TGTGCCAGCCTGATGCCCGGGACAATCCATGAGCAGTTCTTC. This translates into CASLMPGTIHEQFF.

At least ten counts were recorded for this clonotype. The rearrangement links TRBV28 to TRBJ1-4, with 9 bases that match TRBD1. CDR1 is MDHEN and CDR2 is SYDVKM in the germline V gene. The CDR3 runs 16 residues. The V and J ends lost 4 bases and 8 bases, in that order; junction bases with no gene match: 11. The CDR3 DNA reads as TGTGCCAGCAGTTCCACCCTGACAGGGGGTAGGGAAAAACTGTTTTTT. Protein: CASSSTLTGGREKLFF.

In this sample, this clonotype turned up a few times. The chain links TRBV12-3 or TRBV12-4 to TRBJ1-4; tentative D call: TRBD1 (6 bases). This CDR3 contains 13 residues. V was trimmed by 3 bases and J by 5 bases, leaving 7 bases between them. CDR3 bases: TGTGCCAGCAGTTTGGGACAAAATGAAAAACTGTTTTTT. Translated: CASSLGQNEKLFF.

This clonotype was seen a handful of times. V usage is TRBV20-1 and J usage is TRBJ1-4; 9 nucleotides line up with TRBD1. The CDR3 covers 16 residues. V trimming: 5 bases; J trimming: 0 bases; junction bases outside the gene matches: 7. Germline-derived CDR1 and CDR2 are DFQATT and SNEGSKA (reference sequence). In nucleotides, the CDR3 is TGCAGTGCTTGGGACAGGGACTTTGCAACTAATGAAAAACTGTTTTTT. Residues: CSAWDRDFATNEKLFF.

Note on this clonotype: A read error is possible here, since a much larger clone lies one base away. The chain's CDR3 is CANWPGPNSHNEQFF. CDR3 DNA sequence: TGTGCCAATTGGCCCGGGCCGAACTCCCACAATGAGCAGTTCTTC. The J gene is TRBJ2-1, the V gene TRBV6-2 or TRBV6-3; no reliable D call. Germline CDR1 and CDR2: MNHEY and SVGEGT. CDR3 length: 15 amino acids.

This clonotype was seen ten or more times. The CDR3 reads CASSQRDSLQETQYF. The CDR3 region has the DNA TGTGCCAGCAGCCAACGGGACAGTCTCCAAGAGACCCAGTACTTC. V is TRBV3-1 and J is TRBJ2-5, with 7 positions matching TRBD1. This CDR3 is built from 15 residues. Trimming took 2 bases from V and 1 from J; bases not matched to a gene: 4. CDR1 and CDR2 from the germline V gene are LGHDT and YNNKEL (reference sequence).

Ten or more counts support this clonotype. The rearrangement links TRBV3-1 to TRBJ2-1; either TRBD1 or TRBD2 may supply D (5 bases each). V lost 2 bases to trimming and J lost 9 bases, with 17 bases between them. The CDR3 runs 15 residues. Germline V gene lookup returns CDR1 LGHDT and CDR2 YNNKEL (reference sequence). CDR3 protein: CASSQKGPKDSEQFF. CDR3 DNA: TGTGCCAGCAGCCAAAAGGGACCAAAGGATAGTGAGCAGTTCTTC.

This clonotype was detected only a few times. The chain carries TRBV29-1 and TRBJ2-7; TRBD1 aligns across 10 bases. This CDR3 has 15 residues. Germline V gives CDR1 SQVTM, CDR2 ANQGSEA. The junction had 7 bases not matched to a gene; V was cut back by 1 base and J by 4 bases. CDR3: CSVEAGTGVRYEQYF. The CDR3 DNA follows: TGCAGCGTTGAAGCCGGGACAGGGGTAAGGTACGAGCAGTACTTC.

This clonotype was picked up a small number of times. This chain connects TRBV7-9 to TRBJ2-2; 8 bases align to TRBD2. After removal of 5 bases from V and 2 bases from J, the junction contained 7 bases not matched to a gene. Germline V CDR1 and CDR2: SEHNR, FQNEAQ (reference sequence). This CDR3 has 16 amino acids. The CDR3, as DNA: TGTGCCAGCAGCCTACGGACTAGCAGTAACACCGGGGAGCTGTTTTTT. Translating it yields CASSLRTSSNTGELFF. The entire variable domain, with the rest obtained from reference TRBV7-9 and TRBJ2-2, is as follows: DTGVSQNPRHKITKRGQNVTFRCDPISEHNRLYWYRQTLGQGPEFLTYFQNEAQLEKSRLLSDRFSAERPKGSFSTLEIQRTEQGDSAMYLCASSLRTSSNTGELFFGEGSRLTVL.

The table lists this clonotype with many counts. The CDR3 DNA sequence: TGCGCCAGCAGCTTGGGCCCCACGGGAGCCATCTACAATGAGCAGTTCTTC. As protein: CASSLGPTGAIYNEQFF. The rearrangement joins TRBV5-1 to TRBJ2-1; possible D gene TRBD2, 6 bases. The CDR3 length is 17 residues. V was pared by 0 bases and J by 3 bases, with 16 bases between. Per the germline V gene, CDR1 is SGHRS and CDR2 is YFSETQ.

This clonotype came up a few times. V usage is TRBV29-1 and J usage is TRBJ2-2, with unresolved D. The CDR3 is 14 residues long. Looked up from germline, CDR1 is SQVTM and CDR2 is ANQGSEA. Trimming took off 4 bases at V and 0 bases at J, with 9 bases between the two ends. The CDR3: CSVVKRPNTGELFF. CDR3 DNA: TGCAGCGTTGTAAAGCGCCCGAACACCGGGGAGCTGTTTTTT.

This clonotype has more than one count but fewer than ten. The rearrangement uses TRBV14 and TRBJ1-6, with D uncertain. There are 13 residues in the CDR3. Trimming took off 5 bases at V and 8 bases at J, with 10 bases between the two ends. Germline V CDR1 and CDR2: SGHDN, FVKESK. CDR3 loop: CASSFSGDSPLHF. The DNA for the CDR3 is TGTGCCAGCAGCTTCTCGGGTGATTCACCCCTCCACTTT.

V is TRBV29-1 and J is TRBJ2-4; D could derive from TRBD1 or TRBD2 (6 bases each). CDR1 is SQVTM and CDR2 is ANQGSEA in the germline V gene. Trimming took 0 bases from V and 8 from J, leaving 11 bases between them. The length of the CDR3 is 13 residues. CDR3: CSVEDSGADIQYF. CDR3 coding DNA: TGCAGCGTTGAAGATTCGGGGGCTGACATTCAGTACTTC.

This clonotype was seen a few times. V and J are TRBV12-3 or TRBV12-4 and TRBJ2-1; possibly TRBD1 or TRBD2 for D (5 bases each). Trimming removed 0 bases at V and 0 bases at J, with 12 bases between. The CDR3 is 17 residues long. CDR3 in amino acids: CASSLAQPGSSYNEQFF. Written as DNA, the CDR3 is TGTGCCAGCAGTTTAGCGCAGCCAGGGAGCTCCTACAATGAGCAGTTCTTC.

Remarks on this clonotype: A read error is possible here, since a much larger clone lies one base away. The genes are TRBV2 and TRBJ2-4; D possibly corresponds to TRBD2 (5 bases). This CDR3 region has 14 residues. Germline V CDR1 and CDR2: SNHLY, FYNNEI. V was cut by 5 bases and J by 7 bases, with 15 bases left in between. CDR3: CASSLVTQRNIQYF. The CDR3 DNA follows: TGTGCCAGCAGTTTAGTGACCCAGCGGAACATTCAGTACTTC.

This clonotype was seen many times. The chain links TRBV20-1 to TRBJ2-5, with D possibly being TRBD2 (6 bases). Germline CDR1 DFQATT, CDR2 SNEGSKA (reference sequence). The germline V and J ends were trimmed by 6 bases and 5 bases, with 22 bases remaining between them. The CDR3 loop spans 15 amino acids. CDR3 in amino acids: CSAASLALFGETQYF. Here the CDR3 DNA reads TGCAGTGCCGCCTCACTAGCACTTTTCGGGGAGACCCAGTACTTC.

V is TRBV20-1 and J is TRBJ2-1; TRBD2 might be the D (7 bases). The CDR3 sequence is 16 residues long. Trimming left V 4 bases short and J 0 bases short, with 16 bases between. Germline V gene lookup returns CDR1 DFQATT and CDR2 SNEGSKA (reference sequence). CDR3 residues: CSANPRGGGSYNEQFF. The CDR3 DNA is TGCAGTGCTAACCCTAGGGGGGGCGGCTCCTACAATGAGCAGTTCTTC.

This clonotype was seen repeatedly, ten times or more. The V call is TRBV20-1, the J call TRBJ1-1; D gene ambiguous. V was cut by 0 bases and J by 1 base, with 9 bases left in between. CDR1 and CDR2 from the germline V gene are DFQATT and SNEGSKA (reference sequence). This CDR3 is 14 amino acids long. Here the CDR3 DNA reads TGCAGTGCTAGAGAGGGTAGCACGAACACTGAAGCTTTCTTT. Its protein product is CSAREGSTNTEAFF.

This clonotype has a count of ten or more. The gene calls are TRBV3-1 and TRBJ1-5; weak D call: TRBD1 (6 bases). The V end lost 1 base, the J end lost 6 bases, and 13 bases lay between the germline ends. The CDR3 sequence is 15 residues long. Germline values: CDR1 LGHDT, CDR2 YNNKEL (reference sequence). As DNA, the CDR3 is TGTGCCAGCAGCCAAGGCAGGGGAGGGAGTCAGCCCCAGCATTTT. Amino acid sequence: CASSQGRGGSQPQHF. Combining the CDR3 with reference TRBV3-1 and TRBJ1-5 gives the whole variable domain DTAVSQTPKYLVTQMGNDKSIKCEQNLGHDTMYWYKQDSKKFLKIMFSYNNKELIINETVPNRFSPKSPDKAHLNLHINSLELGDSAVYFCASSQGRGGSQPQHFGDGTRLSIL.

This chain connects TRBV12-3 or TRBV12-4 to TRBJ1-1; 7 bases map to TRBD1. The CDR3 sequence is 17 residues long. After removal of 6 bases from V and 11 bases from J, the junction contained 24 bases not matched to a gene. CDR3 sequence: CASSGPGTEPASFGAFF. The CDR3 bases are TGTGCCAGCAGCGGACCCGGGACAGAGCCCGCCAGCTTCGGGGCTTTCTTT.